Listed here are 23 T cell receptor beta chains from one sample, sequenced in a study of T cell repertoires in cytomegalovirus infection. No antigen is known for these receptors. Via MiXCR, TCRdb re-called the reads, giving one row per CDR3 protein. The sample has about 330,000 distinct CDR3 sequences, approximately 30% seen once; the top ten hold 13%. The sequencing here drew on cultured PBMCs, taken from culture after CMV antigen stimulation. Source of these receptors: a human donor in good health (CMV status not recorded). Some clones in this sample may be carry-over from other donors' samples.

The chain couples TRBV4-3 to TRBJ2-3; D may be TRBD1 (5 bases). Germline CDR1 LGHNA, CDR2 YSLEER. V gave up 0 bases and J gave up 4 bases, with 14 bases separating them. This CDR3 is 16 amino acids long. CDR3: CASSQDFGQGADTQYF. CDR3 nucleotide sequence: TGCGCCAGCAGCCAAGATTTTGGTCAGGGCGCAGATACGCAGTATTTT.

This clonotype was recorded at least ten times. The J gene is TRBJ1-5, the V gene TRBV7-2; tentatively, D is TRBD1 (6 bases). Trimming took 5 bases from V and 0 from J, leaving 17 bases between them. Germline values: CDR1 SGHTA, CDR2 FQGNSA. The CDR3 covers 17 residues. DNA for the CDR3: TGTGCCAGCAGCCCAGGACAGAGAACATATAGCAATCAGCCCCAGCATTTT. It yields the protein CASSPGQRTYSNQPQHF.

This clonotype was counted between two and nine times. The CDR3 loop reads CASSLEPRWTGMDTEAFF. CDR3 coding DNA: TGTGCCAGCAGTCTTGAACCCCGATGGACAGGGATGGACACTGAAGCTTTCTTT. The chain carries TRBV7-2 and TRBJ1-1; 8 positions match TRBD1. CDR1 is SGHTA and CDR2 is FQGNSA in the germline V gene. The length of the CDR3 is 18 residues. The V gene end was trimmed by 6 bases and the J gene end by 3 bases; junction bases not matched to a gene: 18.

V gene TRBV2 combines with J gene TRBJ2-7; 10 bases are a match to TRBD2. Germline V CDR1 and CDR2: SNHLY, FYNNEI. J was trimmed by 1 base and V by 6 bases; bases with no gene match: 3. The CDR3 extends over 14 amino acids. CDR3 in DNA: TGTGCCAGCAGCGGGACTAGCGCTTCCTACGAGCAGTACGTC. Its protein product is CASSGTSASYEQYV.

This sequence joins TRBV12-3 or TRBV12-4 and TRBJ2-5, with unresolved D. Trimming shortened V by 2 bases and J by 4 bases, and 8 bases separated the two germline ends. This CDR3 region has 13 residues. For the CDR3, the DNA is TGTGCCAGCAGTTTACTTGAAGCAGAGACCCAGTACTTC. It translates to CASSLLEAETQYF.

The gene calls are TRBV12-3 or TRBV12-4 and TRBJ1-1, with D hard to call. The CDR3 sequence is 13 residues long. V was shortened by 10 bases and J by 4 bases, with 16 bases between the two germline ends. CDR3 DNA: TGTGCCATCAGAGACTATCGGGCCACTGAAGCTTTCTTT. It specifies CAIRDYRATEAFF.

Concerning this clonotype: A much larger clone sits a single nucleotide away, making a read error possible. This rearrangement joins TRBV11-2 to TRBJ1-4; D perhaps matches TRBD1 (5 bases). CDR1 is SGHAT, CDR2 FQNNGV, per germline. This CDR3 has 15 residues. The chain's CDR3 is CATSPGPATNEKLFF. The DNA for the CDR3 is TGTGCCACCAGCCCGGGACCTGCAACTAATGAAAAACTGTTTTTT.

J is TRBJ2-2 and V is TRBV19, with 9 nucleotides matching TRBD2. Germline V gives CDR1 LNHDA, CDR2 SQIVND (reference sequence). The CDR3 covers 16 residues. J lost 7 bases, V lost 2 bases, and 8 bases had no gene match. DNA of the CDR3: TGTGCCAGTAGTATAATAGCGGGAGAGTCGGGCGGGGAGCTGTTTTTT. Amino acid sequence: CASSIIAGESGGELFF.

The chain joins TRBV11-2 to TRBJ2-3; weak D call: TRBD1 (5 bases). The germline gives CDR1 SGHAT, CDR2 FQNNGV. V was clipped by 0 bases and J by 3 bases, with 13 bases between them. CDR3 length equals 16 residues. CDR3 coding DNA: TGTGCCAGCAGCTTAGATCCAGGGTTTGGAACAGATACGCAGTATTTT. This encodes CASSLDPGFGTDTQYF.

The chain is built from TRBV14 and TRBJ2-1, with 11 bases fitting TRBD2. The CDR3 runs to 14 residues. V lost 6 bases to trimming and J lost 2 bases; unmatched junction nucleotides: 0. From germline, CDR1 is SGHDN and CDR2 FVKESK. The CDR3 coding sequence is TGTGCCAGCAGTAGCGGGAGGGCCTACAATGAGCAGTTCTTC. This codes for CASSSGRAYNEQFF.

The chain links TRBV4-3 to TRBJ2-1, with no clear D. CDR3 length equals 15 residues. CDR1 is LGHNA, CDR2 YSLEER, per germline. Between the trimmed V and J ends, which lost 2 bases and 4 bases, there was a span of 12 bases. The CDR3 DNA sequence: TGCGCCAGCAGCCAACAGGATGATAGGTACAATGAGCAGTTCTTC. Translated, it gives CASSQQDDRYNEQFF.

The V and J genes are TRBV4-1 and TRBJ1-1, with 12 bases fitting TRBD1. Germline trimming cut 3 bases from V and 10 bases from J; bases unmatched to any gene: 18. This CDR3 comprises 18 residues. The germline CDR1 and CDR2 sequences are MGHRA and YSYEKL. As DNA, the CDR3 is TGCGCCAGCAGCCAGGGGGGCCGTGGGACAGGGGGCCTACAAGGAGCTTTCTTT. It translates to CASSQGGRGTGGLQGAFF.

This clonotype was counted a few times. The J gene is TRBJ1-1, the V gene TRBV5-5; the D is unclear. The CDR3 totals 14 residues. V was trimmed by 1 base and J by 1 base, leaving 8 bases between them. Germline V lookup: CDR1 SGHKS, CDR2 YYEKEE (reference sequence). Here the CDR3 DNA reads TGTGCCAGCAGCTTGATAGGGTCGAACACTGAAGCTTTCTTT. Translated: CASSLIGSNTEAFF. Variable domain in full (rest from reference TRBV5-5 and TRBJ1-1): DAGVTQSPTHLIKTRGQQVTLRCSPISGHKSVSWYQQVLGQGPQFIFQYYEKEERGRGNFPDRFSARQFPNYSSELNVNALLLGDSALYLCASSLIGSNTEAFFGQGTRLTVV.

This clonotype was recorded a few times. DNA of the CDR3: TGTGCCAGCAGTTCCTGGGCCCTTGGCCTTACGCAGTATTTT. Translated, it gives CASSSWALGLTQYF. V usage is TRBV12-3 or TRBV12-4 and J usage is TRBJ2-3, with unresolved D. The length of the CDR3 is 14 residues. V was cut by 4 bases and J by 8 bases, with 16 bases left in between.

The V gene is TRBV4-1, the J gene TRBJ2-7, with D possibly matching TRBD2 (6 bases). The germline V gene encodes CDR1 MGHRA and CDR2 YSYEKL. CDR3 size: 14 residues. Trimming took 3 bases from V and 2 from J, leaving 11 bases between them. CDR3 sequence: CASSQGGPPYEQYV. The CDR3, as DNA: TGCGCCAGCAGCCAGGGGGGTCCCCCCTACGAGCAGTACGTC.

V gene TRBV20-1 combines with J gene TRBJ2-7; D is unclear. The length of the CDR3 is 13 residues. From germline, CDR1 is DFQATT and CDR2 SNEGSKA (reference sequence). V dropped 4 bases and J dropped 2 bases, with 12 bases sitting between them. In nucleotides, the CDR3 is TGCAGTGCTAAGAGTCAGAATACCTACGAGCAGTACTTC. Amino acid sequence: CSAKSQNTYEQYF.

The V and J genes are TRBV10-3 and TRBJ1-1; D not certain. This CDR3 region has 11 residues. Germline lookup yields CDR1 ENHRY and CDR2 SYGVKD. V was pared by 10 bases and J by 6 bases, with 12 bases between. The CDR3 protein is CATSLDSEAFF. CDR3 DNA sequence: TGTGCCACCTCCTTGGACTCTGAAGCTTTCTTT.

The CDR3 is CASSFSGGRSEQFF. The CDR3 DNA reads TGTGCCAGCAGCTTTTCTGGCGGGAGGAGTGAGCAGTTCTTC. J is TRBJ2-1 and V is TRBV7-2; 8 nucleotides match TRBD2. The CDR3 length is 14 residues. Germline V gene lookup returns CDR1 SGHTA and CDR2 FQGNSA. After removal of 3 bases from V and 9 bases from J, the junction contained 7 bases not matched to a gene.

This clonotype appeared a few times. V usage is TRBV6-5 and J usage is TRBJ2-6; D possibly matches TRBD1 or TRBD2 (5 bases each). V was shortened by 6 bases and J by 2 bases, with 14 bases between the two germline ends. The CDR3 has 16 residues. Germline lookup yields CDR1 MNHEY and CDR2 SVGAGI. For the CDR3, the DNA is TGTGCCAGCAGCCTAAGAGGGGTCGCTGGGGCCAACGTCCTGACTTTC. Amino acid sequence: CASSLRGVAGANVLTF.

V and J are TRBV7-9 and TRBJ2-1; TRBD2 is a possible D gene (6 bases). The length of the CDR3 is 16 residues. Germline CDR1 and CDR2: SEHNR and FQNEAQ (reference sequence). V was shortened by 5 bases and J by 5 bases, with 19 bases between the two germline ends. The CDR3: CASSLLTGVFDNEQFF. The DNA of the CDR3 is TGTGCCAGCAGCCTCCTGACGGGGGTCTTCGACAATGAGCAGTTCTTC.

This clonotype was seen more than once but under ten times. The chain joins TRBV20-1 to TRBJ2-1; D gene unclear. CDR3 length: 13 residues. With 0 bases removed from V and 8 bases from J, the gap between germline ends came to 11 bases. Germline CDR1 and CDR2: DFQATT and SNEGSKA (reference sequence). CDR3: CSARDLLADEQFF. CDR3 DNA sequence: TGCAGTGCTAGAGATCTATTAGCCGATGAGCAGTTCTTC.

Here the CDR3 DNA reads TGCGCCAGCAGCCCTATGGCTGGTCACTTCCTTTGGTCGGGAGGCTACACCTTC. Encoded protein: CASSPMAGHFLWSGGYTF. The chain carries TRBV4-1 and TRBJ1-2; D is unresolved. V dropped 4 bases and J dropped 8 bases, with 29 bases sitting between them. The CDR3 is made up of 18 amino acids. The germline V gene has CDR1 MGHRA and CDR2 YSYEKL.

The DNA of the CDR3 is TGTGCCAGCAGACCAACTAGCGGGAGGGCCTTCAATGAGCAGTTCTTC. Protein product: CASRPTSGRAFNEQFF. The chain couples TRBV11-2 to TRBJ2-1; 13 bases map to TRBD2. The J segment lost 6 bases and the V segment lost 6 bases, leaving 8 bases of the junction unmatched. CDR1 is SGHAT and CDR2 is FQNNGV in the germline V gene. The CDR3 runs to 16 residues.